The 6 T cell receptor beta chains given below trace back to one sample, sequenced in a study of cytomegalovirus exposure and HLA in healthy donors. Primers: 60 Vbeta forward and 13 Jbeta reverse. The repertoire was sequenced with immunoSEQ multiplex PCR; TCRdb's copy has only in-frame clones and lacks some. The sample lists around 100,000 clones; around 79% were seen once. Sequencing input: PBMCs. The receptors derive from a man aged 50 to 60 in good health and CMV-seropositive.

This clone showed up just a few times. This chain joins TRBV5-5 and TRBJ2-5; TRBD1 might be the D (6 bases). The closer fit of TRBJ2-7 to the DNA end suggests the J call may be wrong. Germline-derived CDR1 and CDR2 are SGHKS and YYEKEE (reference sequence). CDR3 length equals 13 residues. CDR3 in DNA: TGTGCCAGCAGCTTGCTTAGGGGGTACGAGCAGTACTTC. As protein: CASSLLRGYEQYF.

The genes are TRBV21-1 and TRBJ2-5; the table's D call TRBD1 went unverified against the DNA. TRBV21-1 is described as a pseudogene. The CDR3 totals 16 residues. CDR3 residues: CASSKTDGQGGETQYF. CDR3 bases: TGTGCCAGCAGCAAAACGGATGGACAGGGAGGGGAGACCCAGTACTTC.

This clone is classed as medium-sized. This chain uses TRBV19 with TRBJ2-7; 9 bases match TRBD2. After removal of 5 bases from V and 0 bases from J, the junction contained 5 bases not matched to a gene. CDR3 length: 15 residues. Per the germline V gene, CDR1 is LNHDA and CDR2 is SQIVND (reference sequence). The CDR3 sequence: CASSDKREASYEQYF. For the CDR3, the DNA is TGTGCCAGTAGTGATAAGCGGGAGGCCTCCTACGAGCAGTACTTC. The complete variable domain, with remaining parts taken from reference TRBV19 and TRBJ2-7, reads DGGITQSPKYLFRKEGQNVTLSCEQNLNHDAMYWYRQDPGQGLRLIYYSQIVNDFQKGDIAEGYSVSREKKESFPLTVTSAQKNPTAFYLCASSDKREASYEQYFGPGTRLTVT.

V and J are TRBV15 and TRBJ2-7; 10 nucleotides match TRBD2. The trim removed 3 bases at V and 0 bases at J, leaving 5 bases unmatched. This CDR3 region has 16 residues. CDR1 is LNHNV, CDR2 YYDKDF, per germline (reference sequence). The CDR3: CATSSLPSGGSYEQYF. CDR3 sequence (DNA): TGTGCCACCAGCAGCCTCCCTAGCGGGGGCTCCTACGAGCAGTACTTC.

This clone has a handful of counts. The CDR3: CASSLTANYEQYF. Here the CDR3 DNA reads TGCGCCAGCAGCTTGACAGCTAACTACGAGCAGTACTTC. This sequence joins TRBV5-1 and TRBJ2-7; D is unclear. The CDR3 covers 13 residues. Trimming left V 1 base short and J 3 bases short, with 8 bases between. Germline V CDR1 and CDR2: SGHRS, YFSETQ. Together with reference TRBV5-1 and TRBJ2-7, the CDR3 gives the full variable domain: KAGVTQTPRYLIKTRGQQVTLSCSPISGHRSVSWYQQTPGQGLQFLFEYFSETQRNKGNFPGRFSGRQFSNSRSEMNVSTLELGDSALYLCASSLTANYEQYFGPGTRLTVT.

The chain employs TRBV11-2 and TRBJ2-1; 10 positions match TRBD2. The CDR3 has 17 residues. V lost 2 bases and J lost 6; bases outside the gene matches: 10. The germline V gene has CDR1 SGHAT and CDR2 FQNNGV. CDR3 sequence (DNA): TGTGCCAGCAGCTTACGAGCGGGAGGGCCGGTTGGCAATGAGCAGTTCTTC. Protein: CASSLRAGGPVGNEQFF. Full variable domain (rest looked up from reference TRBV11-2 and TRBJ2-1): EAGVAQSPRYKIIEKRQSVAFWCNPISGHATLYWYQQILGQGPKLLIQFQNNGVVDDSQLPKDRFSAERLKGVDSTLKIQPAKLEDSAVYLCASSLRAGGPVGNEQFFGPGTRLTVL.